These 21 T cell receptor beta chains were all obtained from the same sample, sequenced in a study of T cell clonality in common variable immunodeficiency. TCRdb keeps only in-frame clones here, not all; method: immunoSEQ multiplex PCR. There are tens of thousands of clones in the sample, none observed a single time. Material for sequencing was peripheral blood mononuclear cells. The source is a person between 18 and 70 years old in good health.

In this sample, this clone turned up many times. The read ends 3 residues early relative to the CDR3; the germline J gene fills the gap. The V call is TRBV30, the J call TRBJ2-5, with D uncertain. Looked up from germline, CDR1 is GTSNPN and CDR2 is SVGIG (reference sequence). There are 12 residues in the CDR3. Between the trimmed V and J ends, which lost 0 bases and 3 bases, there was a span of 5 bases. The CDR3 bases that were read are TGTGCCTGGAGTGTTCAGAAAGAGACC. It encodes CAWSVQKET. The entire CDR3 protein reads CAWSVQKETQYF.

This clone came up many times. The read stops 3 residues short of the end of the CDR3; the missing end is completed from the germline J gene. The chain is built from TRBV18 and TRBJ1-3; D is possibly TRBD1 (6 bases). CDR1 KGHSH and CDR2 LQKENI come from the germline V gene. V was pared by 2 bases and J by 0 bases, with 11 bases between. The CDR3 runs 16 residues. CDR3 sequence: CASSPGQSSSGNTIYF. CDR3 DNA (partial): TGTGCCAGCTCACCAGGACAGTCCTCCTCTGGAAACACC.

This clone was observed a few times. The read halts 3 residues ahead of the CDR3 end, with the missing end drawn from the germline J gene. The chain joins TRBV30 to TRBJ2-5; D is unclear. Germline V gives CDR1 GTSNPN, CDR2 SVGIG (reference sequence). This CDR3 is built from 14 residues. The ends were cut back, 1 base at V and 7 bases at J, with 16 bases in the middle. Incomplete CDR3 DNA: TGTGCCTGGAGTGAGGCGGCCTACCTGGGGACC. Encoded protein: CAWSEAAYLGT. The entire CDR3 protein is CAWSEAAYLGTQYF.

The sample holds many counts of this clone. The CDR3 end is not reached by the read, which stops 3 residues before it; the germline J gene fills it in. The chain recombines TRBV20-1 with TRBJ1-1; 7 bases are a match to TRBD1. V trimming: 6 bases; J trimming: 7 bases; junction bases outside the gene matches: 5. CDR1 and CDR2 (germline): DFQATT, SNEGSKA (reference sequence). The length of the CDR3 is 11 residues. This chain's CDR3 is CSAATGLEAFF. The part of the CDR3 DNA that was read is TGCAGTGCAGCGACAGGGCTTGAA.

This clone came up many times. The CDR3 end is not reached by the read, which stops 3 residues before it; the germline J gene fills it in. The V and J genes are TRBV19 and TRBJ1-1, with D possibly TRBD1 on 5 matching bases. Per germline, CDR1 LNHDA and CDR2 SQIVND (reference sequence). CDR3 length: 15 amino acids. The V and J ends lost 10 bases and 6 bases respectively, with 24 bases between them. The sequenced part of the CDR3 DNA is TGTGCCACTCTCCCTGGGGCGTCAGATAAGGCTGAA. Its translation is CATLPGASDKAE. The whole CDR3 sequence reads CATLPGASDKAEAFF.

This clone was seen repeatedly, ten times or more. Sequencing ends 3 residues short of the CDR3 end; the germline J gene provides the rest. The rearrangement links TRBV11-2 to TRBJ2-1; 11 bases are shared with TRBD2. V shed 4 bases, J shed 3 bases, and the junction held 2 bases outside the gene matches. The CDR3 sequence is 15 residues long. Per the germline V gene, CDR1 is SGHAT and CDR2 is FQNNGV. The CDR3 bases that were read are TGTGCCAGCAGCTCGGGACTAGCGGTCTACAATGAG. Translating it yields CASSSGLAVYNE. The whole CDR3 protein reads CASSSGLAVYNEQFF.

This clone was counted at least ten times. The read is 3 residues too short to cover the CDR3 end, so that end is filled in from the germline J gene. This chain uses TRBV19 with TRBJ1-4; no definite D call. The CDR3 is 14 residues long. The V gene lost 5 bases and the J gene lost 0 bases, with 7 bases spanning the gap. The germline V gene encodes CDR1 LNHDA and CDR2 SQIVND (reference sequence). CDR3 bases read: TGTGCCAGTAGTCCAGTTGCAACTAATGAAAAA. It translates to CASSPVATNEK. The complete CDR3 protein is CASSPVATNEKLFF.

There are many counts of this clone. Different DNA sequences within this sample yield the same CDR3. CDR3 sequence: CASSPTGTAYYGYTF. The CDR3 bases that were read are TGTGCCAGCAGTCCCACCGGGACAGCCTACTATGGC. The chain employs TRBV6-4 and TRBJ1-2; 7 nucleotides match TRBD1. The CDR3 goes on 3 residues after the read ends, and that part is filled in from the germline J gene. V was clipped by 5 bases and J by 3 bases; unmatched bases: 9. This CDR3 comprises 15 residues. Germline loops: CDR1 MRHNA, CDR2 SNTAGT.

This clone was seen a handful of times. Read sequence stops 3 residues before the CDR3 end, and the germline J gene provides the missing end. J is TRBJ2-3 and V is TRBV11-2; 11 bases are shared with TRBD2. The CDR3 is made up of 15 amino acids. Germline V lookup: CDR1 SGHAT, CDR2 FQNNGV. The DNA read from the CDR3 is TGTGCCAGCAGCTTTAGCGGGGGGGCTATGAAGACG. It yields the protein CASSFSGGAMKT. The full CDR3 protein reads CASSFSGGAMKTQYF.

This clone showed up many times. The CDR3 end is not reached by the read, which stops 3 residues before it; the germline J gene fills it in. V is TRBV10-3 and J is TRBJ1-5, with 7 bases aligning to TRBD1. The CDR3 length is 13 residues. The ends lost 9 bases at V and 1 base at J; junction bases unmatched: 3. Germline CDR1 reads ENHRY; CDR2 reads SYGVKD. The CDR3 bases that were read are TGTGCCATGGGACAGACGAGCAATCAGCCC. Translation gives CAMGQTSNQP. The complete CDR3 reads CAMGQTSNQPQHF.

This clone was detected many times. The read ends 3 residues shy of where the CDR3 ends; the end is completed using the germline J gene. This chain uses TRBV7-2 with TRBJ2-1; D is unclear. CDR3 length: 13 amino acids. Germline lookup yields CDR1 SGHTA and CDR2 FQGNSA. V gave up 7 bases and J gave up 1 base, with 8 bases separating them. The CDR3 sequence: CASTAGSYNEQFF. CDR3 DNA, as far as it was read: TGTGCCAGCACAGCCGGGTCCTACAATGAG. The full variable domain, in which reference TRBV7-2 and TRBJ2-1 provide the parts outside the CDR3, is GAGVSQSPSNKVTEKGKDVELRCDPISGHTALYWYRQSLGQGLEFLIYFQGNSAPDKSGLPSDRFSAERTGGSVSTLTIQRTQQEDSAVYLCASTAGSYNEQFFGPGTRLTVL.

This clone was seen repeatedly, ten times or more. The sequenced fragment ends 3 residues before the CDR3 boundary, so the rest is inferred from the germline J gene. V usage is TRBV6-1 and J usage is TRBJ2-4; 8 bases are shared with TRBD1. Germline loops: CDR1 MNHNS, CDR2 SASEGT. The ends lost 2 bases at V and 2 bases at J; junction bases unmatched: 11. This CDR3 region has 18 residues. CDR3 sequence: CASSEIFADRVPKNIQYF. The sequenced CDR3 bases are TGTGCCAGCAGTGAAATTTTTGCGGACAGGGTACCCAAAAACATT.

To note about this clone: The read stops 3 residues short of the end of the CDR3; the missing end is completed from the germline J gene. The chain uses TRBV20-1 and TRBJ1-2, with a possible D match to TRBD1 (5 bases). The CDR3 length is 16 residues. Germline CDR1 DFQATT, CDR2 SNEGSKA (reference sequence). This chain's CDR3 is CSATDEGRVSMAIYTF. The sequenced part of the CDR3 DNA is TGCAGTGCGACCGATGAGGGGAGGGTCTCGATGGCCATC.

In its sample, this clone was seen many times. The covered CDR3 bases are TGTGCCAGCTCACCGGCCGGGACAGCCGTCTCCGAG. This translates into CASSPAGTAVSE. Given in full, the CDR3 is CASSPAGTAVSEQYF. The rearrangement links TRBV18 to TRBJ2-7; TRBD1 aligns across 7 bases. The CDR3 goes on 3 residues after the read ends, and that part is filled in from the germline J gene. V lost 3 bases to trimming and J lost 6 bases; unmatched junction nucleotides: 11. Per the germline V gene, CDR1 is KGHSH and CDR2 is LQKENI. This CDR3 comprises 15 residues.

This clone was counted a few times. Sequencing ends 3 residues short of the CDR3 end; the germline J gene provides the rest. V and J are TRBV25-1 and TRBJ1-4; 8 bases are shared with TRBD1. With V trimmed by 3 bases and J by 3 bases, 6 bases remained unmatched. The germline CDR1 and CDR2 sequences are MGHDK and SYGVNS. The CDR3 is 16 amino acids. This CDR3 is CASSDPRDRSNEKLFF. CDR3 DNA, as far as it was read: TGTGCCAGCAGTGACCCCCGGGACAGGTCTAATGAAAAA.

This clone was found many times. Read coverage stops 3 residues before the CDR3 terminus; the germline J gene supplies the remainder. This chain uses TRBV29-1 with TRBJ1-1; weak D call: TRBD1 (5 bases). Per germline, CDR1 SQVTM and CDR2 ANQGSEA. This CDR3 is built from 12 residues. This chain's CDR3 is CSAGHLTGEAFF. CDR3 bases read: TGCAGCGCCGGACATCTAACGGGCGAA. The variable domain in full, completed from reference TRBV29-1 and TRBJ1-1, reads SAVISQKPSRDICQRGTSLTIQCQVDSQVTMMFWYRQQPGQSLTLIATANQGSEATYESGFVIDKFPISRPNLTFSTLTVSNMSPEDSSIYLCSAGHLTGEAFFGQGTRLTVV.

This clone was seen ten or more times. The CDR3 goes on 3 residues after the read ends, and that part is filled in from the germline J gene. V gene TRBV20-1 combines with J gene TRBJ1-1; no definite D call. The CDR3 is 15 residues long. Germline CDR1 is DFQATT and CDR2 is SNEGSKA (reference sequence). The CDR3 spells CSARVPYLAKNIAFF. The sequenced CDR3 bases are TGCAGTGCTAGAGTTCCTTATTTAGCCAAAAACATT.

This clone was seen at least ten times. The CDR3 here is CASRLATSQYF. CDR3 DNA (partial): TGTGCCAGCAGACTAGCGACGTCG. This chain connects TRBV2 to TRBJ2-3; 7 bases line up with TRBD2. Read coverage stops 3 residues before the CDR3 terminus; the germline J gene supplies the remainder. Germline V lookup: CDR1 SNHLY, CDR2 FYNNEI. The CDR3 length is 11 residues. Complete variable domain (other parts from reference TRBV2 and TRBJ2-3): EPEVTQTPSHQVTQMGQEVILRCVPISNHLYFYWYRQILGQKVEFLVSFYNNEISEKSEIFDDQFSVERPDGSNFTLKIRSTKLEDSAMYFCASRLATSQYFGPGTRLTVL.

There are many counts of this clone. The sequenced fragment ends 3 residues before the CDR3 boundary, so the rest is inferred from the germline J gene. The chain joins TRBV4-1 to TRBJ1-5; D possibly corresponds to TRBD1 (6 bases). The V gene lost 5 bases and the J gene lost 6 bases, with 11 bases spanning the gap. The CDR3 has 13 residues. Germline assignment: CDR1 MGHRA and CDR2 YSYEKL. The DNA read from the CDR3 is TGCGCCAGCAGCGTTCAAGGGGGTCAGCCC. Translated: CASSVQGGQP. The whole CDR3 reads CASSVQGGQPQHF.

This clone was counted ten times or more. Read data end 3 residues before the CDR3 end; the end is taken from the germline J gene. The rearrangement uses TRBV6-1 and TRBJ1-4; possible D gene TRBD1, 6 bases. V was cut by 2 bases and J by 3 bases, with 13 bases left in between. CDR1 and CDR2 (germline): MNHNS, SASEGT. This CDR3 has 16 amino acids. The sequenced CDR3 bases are TGTGCCAGCAGTGAAAACGCCAGGGGATCTAATGAAAAA. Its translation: CASSENARGSNEK. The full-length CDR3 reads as CASSENARGSNEKLFF.

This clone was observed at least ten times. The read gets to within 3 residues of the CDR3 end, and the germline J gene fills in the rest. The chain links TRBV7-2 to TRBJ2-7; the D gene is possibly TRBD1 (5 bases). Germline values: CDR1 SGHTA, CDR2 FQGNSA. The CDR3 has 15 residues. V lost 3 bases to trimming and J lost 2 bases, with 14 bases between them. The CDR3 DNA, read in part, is TGTGCCAGCAGCTTGATGGCAGGGCCCACCTACGAG. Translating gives CASSLMAGPTYE. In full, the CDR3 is CASSLMAGPTYEQYF.